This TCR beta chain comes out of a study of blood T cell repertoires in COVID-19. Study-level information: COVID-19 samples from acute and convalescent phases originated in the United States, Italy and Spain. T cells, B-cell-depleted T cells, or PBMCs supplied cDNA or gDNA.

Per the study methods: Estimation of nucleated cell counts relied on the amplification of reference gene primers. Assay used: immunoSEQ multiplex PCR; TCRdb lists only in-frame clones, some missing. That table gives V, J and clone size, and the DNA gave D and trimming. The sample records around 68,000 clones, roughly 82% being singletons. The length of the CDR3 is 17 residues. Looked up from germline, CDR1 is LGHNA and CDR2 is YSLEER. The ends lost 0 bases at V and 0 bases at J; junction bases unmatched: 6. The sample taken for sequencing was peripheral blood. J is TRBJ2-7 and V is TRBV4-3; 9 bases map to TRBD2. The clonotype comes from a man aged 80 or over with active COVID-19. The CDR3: CASSQDLTSGSSYEQYF. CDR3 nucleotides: TGCGCCAGCAGCCAAGACCTGACTAGCGGAAGCTCCTACGAGCAGTACTTC.